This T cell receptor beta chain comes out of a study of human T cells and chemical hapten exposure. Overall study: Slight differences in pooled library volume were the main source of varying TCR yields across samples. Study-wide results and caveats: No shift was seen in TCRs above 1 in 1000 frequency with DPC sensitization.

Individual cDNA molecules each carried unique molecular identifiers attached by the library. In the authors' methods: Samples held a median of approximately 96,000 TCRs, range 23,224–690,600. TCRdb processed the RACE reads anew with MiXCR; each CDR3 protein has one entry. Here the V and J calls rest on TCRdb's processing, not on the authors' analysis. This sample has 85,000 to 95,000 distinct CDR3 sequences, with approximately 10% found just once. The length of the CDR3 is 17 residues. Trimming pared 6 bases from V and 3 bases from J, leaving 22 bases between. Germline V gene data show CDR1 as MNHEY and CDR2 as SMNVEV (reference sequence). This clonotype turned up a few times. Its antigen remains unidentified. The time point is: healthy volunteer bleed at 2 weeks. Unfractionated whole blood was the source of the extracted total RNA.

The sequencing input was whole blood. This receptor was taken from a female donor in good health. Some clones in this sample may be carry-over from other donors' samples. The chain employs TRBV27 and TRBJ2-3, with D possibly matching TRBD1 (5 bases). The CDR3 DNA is TGTGCCAGCAGGCCACGATTTTGGGGCGCGGAAACAGATACGCAGTATTTT. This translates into CASRPRFWGAETDTQYF.